This TCR beta chain was captured by sequencing in a study of naive and memory T cell subsets. Study-wide results and caveats: Especially in CD8 cells, naive repertoires contained a few larger clonotypes, possibly CD45RA-re-expressing memory cells. The power law exponent of TCR abundance differed between naive and memory cells. A clonotype means one alpha or beta sequence, not an alpha/beta pair.

After the first PCR, alpha and beta chain libraries were processed separately. With respect to this clonotype: Antigen: not known.

CDR1 LGHDT and CDR2 YNNKEL come from the germline V gene (reference sequence). V lost 3 bases, J lost 6 bases, and 13 bases lay in between. The CDR3 is 14 amino acids. An equimolar mix of two oligonucleotides served as the beta constant-region primer for TRBC1 and TRBC2. Four rounds of PCR amplified the ligated cDNA using nested alpha and beta constant-region primers plus SP2. The cDNA 3' end received a ligated single-stranded oligonucleotide carrying the SP2 primer and a 12-nucleotide UMI. One entry per CDR3 protein, called by TCRdb with MiXCR from the UMI-ligation and nested PCR reads. The table includes roughly 97,000 distinct CDR3 sequences, 13% to 15% detected once.

This TCR was recovered from a human donor in good health. The material sequenced was naive CD8+ T cells from blood. This rearrangement joins TRBV3-1 to TRBJ2-3; a weak D match, TRBD2 (6 bases). CDR3 coding DNA: TGTGCCAGCAGCCAGGGCGGGGCGGTGGATACGCAGTATTTT. It codes for CASSQGGAVDTQYF.